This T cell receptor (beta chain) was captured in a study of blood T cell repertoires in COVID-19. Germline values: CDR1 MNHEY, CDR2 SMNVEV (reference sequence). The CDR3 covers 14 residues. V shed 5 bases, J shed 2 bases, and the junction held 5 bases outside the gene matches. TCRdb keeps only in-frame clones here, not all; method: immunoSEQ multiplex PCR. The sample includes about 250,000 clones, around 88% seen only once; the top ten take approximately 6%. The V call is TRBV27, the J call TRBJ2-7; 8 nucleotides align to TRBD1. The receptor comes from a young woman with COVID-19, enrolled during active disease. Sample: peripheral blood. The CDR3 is CASSPDRGPYEQYF. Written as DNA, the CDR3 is TGTGCCAGCAGTCCAGACAGGGGACCCTACGAGCAGTACTTC.